This paragraph covers one TCR beta chain sequence. Its antigen is undetermined. This record belongs to a study of CD8 T cells in Susac syndrome. General study points: The study admitted that it had a relatively small number of individuals in its TCR sequencing and HLA analysis.

Random hexamers were used to reverse transcribe about 0.5 to 1 ug of RNA. TCRdb fed the immunoSEQ multiplex PCR reads into MiXCR, producing one record per CDR3 protein. The data show 150,000 to 200,000 distinct CDR3 sequences, with 93% seen just once and 0.12% to 0.15% held by the top ten. Sequencing targeted TCR beta in T cells from blood (CD8+ and CD4+). Germline lookup yields CDR1 LGHDT and CDR2 YNNKEL (reference sequence). CDR3 length equals 17 residues. The trim removed 0 bases at V and 4 bases at J, leaving 4 bases unmatched. The receptor was derived from a human donor in good health. Sequenced material: CD4+ T cells from PBMCs. The chain has TRBV3-1 and TRBJ1-5; 12 nucleotides line up with TRBD1. The CDR3 coding sequence is TGTGCCAGCAGCCAAGATCCGGGACAGGGGGCGAATCAGCCCCAGCATTTT. Its protein is CASSQDPGQGANQPQHF.